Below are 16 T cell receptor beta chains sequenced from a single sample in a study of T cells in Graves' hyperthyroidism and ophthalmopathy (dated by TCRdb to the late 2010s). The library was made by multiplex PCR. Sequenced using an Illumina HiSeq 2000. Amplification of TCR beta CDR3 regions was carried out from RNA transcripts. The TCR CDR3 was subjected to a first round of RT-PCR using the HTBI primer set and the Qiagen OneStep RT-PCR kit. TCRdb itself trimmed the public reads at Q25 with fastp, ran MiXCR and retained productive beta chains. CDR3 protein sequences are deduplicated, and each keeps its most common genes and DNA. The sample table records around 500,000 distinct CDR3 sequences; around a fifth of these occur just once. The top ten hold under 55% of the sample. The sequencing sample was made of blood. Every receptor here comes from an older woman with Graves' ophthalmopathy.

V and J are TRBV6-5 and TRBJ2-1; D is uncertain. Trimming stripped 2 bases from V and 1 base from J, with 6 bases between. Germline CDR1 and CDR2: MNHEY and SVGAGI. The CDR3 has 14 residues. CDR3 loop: CASSYGQSYNEQFF. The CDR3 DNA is TGTGCCAGCAGTTACGGGCAGTCCTACAATGAGCAGTTCTTC.

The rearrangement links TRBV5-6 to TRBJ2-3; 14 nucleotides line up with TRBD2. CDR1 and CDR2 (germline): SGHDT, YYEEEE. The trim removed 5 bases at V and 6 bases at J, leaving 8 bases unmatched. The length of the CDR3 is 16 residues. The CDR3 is CASSAGLAGVLDTQYF. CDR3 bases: TGTGCCAGCAGTGCGGGACTAGCGGGAGTATTGGATACGCAGTATTTT.

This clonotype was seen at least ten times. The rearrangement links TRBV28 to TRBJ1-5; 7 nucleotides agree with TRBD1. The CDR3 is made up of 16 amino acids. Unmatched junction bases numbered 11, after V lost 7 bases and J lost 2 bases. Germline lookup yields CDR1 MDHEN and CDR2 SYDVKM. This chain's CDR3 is CASTKFTGTGNQPQHF. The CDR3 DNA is TGTGCCAGCACCAAATTTACCGGGACAGGCAATCAGCCCCAGCATTTT.

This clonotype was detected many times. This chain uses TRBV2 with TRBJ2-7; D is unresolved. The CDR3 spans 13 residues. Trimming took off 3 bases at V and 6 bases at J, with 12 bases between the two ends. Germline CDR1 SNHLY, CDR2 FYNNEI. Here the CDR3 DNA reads TGTGCCAGCAGTGATTTTCAGTCGGGCGAGCAGTACTTC. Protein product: CASSDFQSGEQYF.

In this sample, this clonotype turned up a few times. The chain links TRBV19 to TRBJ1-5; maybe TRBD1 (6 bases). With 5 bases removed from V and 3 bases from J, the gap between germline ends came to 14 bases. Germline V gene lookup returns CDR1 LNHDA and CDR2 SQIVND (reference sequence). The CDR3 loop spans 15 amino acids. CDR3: CASSGSEGHNQPQHF. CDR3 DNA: TGTGCCAGTAGTGGATCTGAGGGACACAATCAGCCCCAGCATTTT.

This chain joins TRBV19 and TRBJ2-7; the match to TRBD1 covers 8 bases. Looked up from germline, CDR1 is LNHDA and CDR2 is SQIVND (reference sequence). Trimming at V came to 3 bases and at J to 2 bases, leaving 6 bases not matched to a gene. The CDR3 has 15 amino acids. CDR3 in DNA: TGTGCCAGTAGTATTAAGACAGGGGCCACCTACGAGCAGTACTTC. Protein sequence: CASSIKTGATYEQYF. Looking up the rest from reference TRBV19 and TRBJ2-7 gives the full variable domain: DGGITQSPKYLFRKEGQNVTLSCEQNLNHDAMYWYRQDPGQGLRLIYYSQIVNDFQKGDIAEGYSVSREKKESFPLTVTSAQKNPTAFYLCASSIKTGATYEQYFGPGTRLTVT.

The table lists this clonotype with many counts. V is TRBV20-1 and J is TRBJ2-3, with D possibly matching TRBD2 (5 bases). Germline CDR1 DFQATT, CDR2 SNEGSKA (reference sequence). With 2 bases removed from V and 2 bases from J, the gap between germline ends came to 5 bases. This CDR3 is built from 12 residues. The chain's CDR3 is CSARRDTDTQYF. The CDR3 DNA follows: TGCAGTGCTAGACGGGACACAGATACGCAGTATTTT.

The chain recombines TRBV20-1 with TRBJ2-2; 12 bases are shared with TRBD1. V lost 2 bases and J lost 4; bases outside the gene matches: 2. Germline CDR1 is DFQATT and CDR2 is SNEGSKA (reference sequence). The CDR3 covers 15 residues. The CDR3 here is CSARWGQGATGELFF. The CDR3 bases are TGCAGTGCTAGATGGGGACAGGGGGCCACCGGGGAGCTGTTTTTT.

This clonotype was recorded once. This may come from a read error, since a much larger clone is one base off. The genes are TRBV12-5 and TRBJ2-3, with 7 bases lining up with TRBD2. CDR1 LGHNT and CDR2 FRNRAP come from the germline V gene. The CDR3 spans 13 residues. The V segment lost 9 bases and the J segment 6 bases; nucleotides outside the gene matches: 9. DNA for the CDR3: TGTGCTAGCGGAACGGGACTAATGGATACGCAGTATTTT. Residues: CASGTGLMDTQYF.

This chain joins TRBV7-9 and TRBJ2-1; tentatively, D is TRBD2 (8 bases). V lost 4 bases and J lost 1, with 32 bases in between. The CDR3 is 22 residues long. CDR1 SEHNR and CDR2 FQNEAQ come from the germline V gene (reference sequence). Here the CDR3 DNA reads TGTGCCAGCAGCTCAAGGGGGCGGGGACATAACCCAAAGCGGGAGTCCTACAATGAGCAGTTCTTC. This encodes CASSSRGRGHNPKRESYNEQFF.

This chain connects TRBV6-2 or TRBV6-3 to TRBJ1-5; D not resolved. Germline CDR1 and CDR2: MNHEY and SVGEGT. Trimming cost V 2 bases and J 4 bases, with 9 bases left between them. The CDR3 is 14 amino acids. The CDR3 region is CASSYRRINQPQHF. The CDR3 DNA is TGTGCCAGCAGTTACCGACGGATAAATCAGCCCCAGCATTTT.

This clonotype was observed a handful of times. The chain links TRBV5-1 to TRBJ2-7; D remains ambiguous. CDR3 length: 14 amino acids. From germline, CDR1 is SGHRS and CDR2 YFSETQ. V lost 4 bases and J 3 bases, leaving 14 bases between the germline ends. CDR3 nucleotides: TGCGCCAGCAGCGAAAAGGGCCCTCTCTACGAGCAGTACTTC. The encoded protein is CASSEKGPLYEQYF.

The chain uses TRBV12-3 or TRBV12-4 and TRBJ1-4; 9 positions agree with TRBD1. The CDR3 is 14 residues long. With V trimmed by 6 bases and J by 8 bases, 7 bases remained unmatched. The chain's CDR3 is CASRSTGGIEKLFF. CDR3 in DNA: TGTGCCAGCAGGTCGACAGGGGGAATAGAAAAACTGTTTTTT.

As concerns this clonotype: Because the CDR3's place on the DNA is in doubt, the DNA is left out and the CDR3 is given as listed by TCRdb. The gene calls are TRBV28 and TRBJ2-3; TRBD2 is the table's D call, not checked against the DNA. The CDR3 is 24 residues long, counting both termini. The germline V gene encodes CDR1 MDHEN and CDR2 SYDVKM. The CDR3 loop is CASSLFGLDYYEQYFGPGTDTQYF.

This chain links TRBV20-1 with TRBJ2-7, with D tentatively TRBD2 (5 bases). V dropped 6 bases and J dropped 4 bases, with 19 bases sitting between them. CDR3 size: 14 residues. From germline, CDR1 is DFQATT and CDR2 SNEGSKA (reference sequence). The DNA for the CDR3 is TGCAGTGCCCAAATACCCGGAGGAAGGTACGAGCAGTACTTC. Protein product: CSAQIPGGRYEQYF.

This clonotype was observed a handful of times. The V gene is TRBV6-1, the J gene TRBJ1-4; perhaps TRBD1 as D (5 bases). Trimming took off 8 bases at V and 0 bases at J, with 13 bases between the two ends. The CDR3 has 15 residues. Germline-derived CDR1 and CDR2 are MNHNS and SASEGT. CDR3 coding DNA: TGTGCCAGCTTACGGGGCCTTGCAACTAATGAAAAACTGTTTTTT. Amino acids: CASLRGLATNEKLFF.